This T cell receptor (beta chain) was sequenced during a study of OX40 agonist ivuxolimab in advanced cancers. Across the whole study: Patients were dosed intravenously with ivuxolimab at 0.01 to 10 mg/kg every 2 weeks.

Some clones are missing from TCRdb's copy, which holds only in-frame ones; the method was immunoSEQ multiplex PCR. The sample lists some 86,000 clones; more than 85% were seen once. This CDR3 is built from 14 residues. The ends lost 8 bases at V and 0 bases at J; junction bases unmatched: 5. The V gene's germline CDR1 is MNHNS and CDR2 SASEGT. With regard to this clone: Its antigen is still unknown.

Study conclusions and caveats: Clonal expansion among partial responders at 0.1-3.0 mg/kg ranked near the lowest.

The clonotype was recovered from an adult with an advanced solid tumor such as melanoma, head and neck, liver or kidney cancer. The material sequenced was CD4+ or CD8+ T cells sorted from blood, taken in a trial of the OX40 agonist ivuxolimab. The chain carries TRBV6-1 and TRBJ1-2, with 8 bases fitting TRBD1. The CDR3 bases are TGTGCCAGCTGGGCGGGACAGGCTAACTATGGCTACACCTTC. It encodes CASWAGQANYGYTF.